Listed here are 3 T cell receptor beta chains from one sample, sequenced in a study of PD-1 blockade in classical Hodgkin lymphoma (dated by TCRdb to about 2020). The method was the immunoSEQ multiplex PCR assay. Not all clones reach the TCRdb copy of this immuneACCESS table, which keeps in-frame sequences only. Checked studies attribute under half of the gap to unresolved V genes and leave the rest unexplained. The sample table contains fewer than 90,000 clones; only one count was recorded for roughly 90% of them. Less than 25% of the sample lies in the top ten. Read against the paper, the sample's time point label means: cycle 1 day 1 (C1D1), immediately before nivolumab initiation. Every trial patient had relapsed after autologous stem cell transplantation, and cohorts A, B and C differed in prior brentuximab vedotin exposure. The sample consisted of peripheral blood mononuclear cells (PBMCs), taken at baseline. These TCRs come from a human donor with classical Hodgkin lymphoma.

This clone was found a few times. The gene calls are TRBV2 and TRBJ1-1, with no clear D. This CDR3 has 11 amino acids. V lost 2 bases, J lost 3 bases, and 1 base lay in between. From germline, CDR1 is SNHLY and CDR2 FYNNEI. Written as DNA, the CDR3 is TGTGCCAGCAGTGAACACACTGAAGCTTTCTTT. Amino acids: CASSEHTEAFF.

This sequence joins TRBV29-1 and TRBJ2-1; D possibly uses TRBD1 or TRBD2 (5 bases each). Germline lookup yields CDR1 SQVTM and CDR2 ANQGSEA. V shed 4 bases and J shed 0 bases, with 10 bases lying between them. This CDR3 spans 14 amino acids. CDR3: CSVGPGSSYNEQFF. The CDR3, as DNA: TGCAGCGTTGGTCCAGGGAGCTCCTACAATGAGCAGTTCTTC.

This clone has just one count. The chain links TRBV13 to TRBJ2-3, with D possibly being TRBD2 (5 bases). The CDR3 has 16 residues. CDR1 is PRHDT, CDR2 FYEKMQ, per germline (reference sequence). V was cut by 6 bases and J by 5 bases, with 21 bases left in between. The CDR3 bases are TGTGCCAGCAGTAGCCTGGTGGAGGTTTCAGAAGATACGCAGTATTTT. Translating gives CASSSLVEVSEDTQYF.